The 4 T cell receptor beta chains in this list originate from one sample, sequenced in a study of CD8 T cells in ankylosing spondylitis. No antigen has been assigned to these receptors. TCRdb re-analysed the 5' RACE reads in MiXCR, keeping a single row per CDR3 protein. The sample includes 500,000 or so distinct CDR3 sequences, approximately 5% of them seen just once. The study, taken as a whole, reports: In ankylosing spondylitis blood, a motif of roughly 8 highly homologous TCR beta variants appeared characteristic.

The specimen sequenced was blood, either unsorted or a sorted T cell fraction (not recorded which). The receptors shown here come from a male donor with ankylosing spondylitis.

Ten or more counts support this clonotype. The V and J genes are TRBV20-1 and TRBJ1-5; D unresolved. CDR1 is DFQATT and CDR2 is SNEGSKA in the germline V gene (reference sequence). Trimming took 6 bases from V and 0 from J, leaving 9 bases between them. CDR3 length equals 13 residues. The CDR3 DNA follows: TGCAGTGCCGCGGAATCTAGCAATCAGCCCCAGCATTTT. This encodes CSAAESSNQPQHF.

Ten or more counts support this clonotype. V gene TRBV20-1 combines with J gene TRBJ2-1; 15 nucleotides line up with TRBD2. Trimming removed 3 bases from V and 11 bases from J; junction bases left unmatched: 5. This CDR3 has 14 amino acids. CDR1 DFQATT and CDR2 SNEGSKA come from the germline V gene (reference sequence). The CDR3 reads CSASPGLAGGQQFF. The CDR3 coding sequence is TGCAGTGCTAGTCCGGGACTAGCGGGAGGACAGCAGTTCTTC.

This clonotype has ten or more counts. The rearrangement joins TRBV24-1 to TRBJ2-1, with D possibly called TRBD1 or TRBD2 (6 bases each). Germline V gene lookup returns CDR1 KGHDR and CDR2 SFDVKD. V dropped 5 bases and J dropped 0 bases, with 10 bases sitting between them. The CDR3 has 15 amino acids. The DNA of the CDR3 is TGTGCCACCAGTGGGAGGGGGAGCTCCTACAATGAGCAGTTCTTC. It codes for CATSGRGSSYNEQFF.

This clonotype was counted ten times or more. The chain combines TRBV10-3 with TRBJ2-2; 9 bases agree with TRBD2. CDR1 is ENHRY and CDR2 is SYGVKD in the germline V gene. This CDR3 spans 17 amino acids. J was trimmed by 2 bases and V by 5 bases; bases with no gene match: 9. DNA for the CDR3: TGTGCCATCAGTCCGGTGACTAGCGGCAGAAACACCGGGGAGCTGTTTTTT. Translating it yields CAISPVTSGRNTGELFF.